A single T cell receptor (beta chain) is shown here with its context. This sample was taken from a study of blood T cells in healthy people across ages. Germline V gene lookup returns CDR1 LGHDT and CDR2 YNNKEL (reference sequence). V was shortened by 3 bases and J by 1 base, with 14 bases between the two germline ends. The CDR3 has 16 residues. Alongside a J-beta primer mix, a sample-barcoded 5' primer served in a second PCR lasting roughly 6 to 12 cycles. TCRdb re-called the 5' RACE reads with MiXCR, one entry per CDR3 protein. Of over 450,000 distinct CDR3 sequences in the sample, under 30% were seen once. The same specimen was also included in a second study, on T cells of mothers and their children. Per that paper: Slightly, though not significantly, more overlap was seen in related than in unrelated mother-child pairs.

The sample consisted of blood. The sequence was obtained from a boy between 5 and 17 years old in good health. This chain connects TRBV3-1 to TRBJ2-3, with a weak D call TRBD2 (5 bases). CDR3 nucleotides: TGTGCCAGCAGCCACGGACTCCCGCCTGGCACAGATACGCAGTATTTT. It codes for CASSHGLPPGTDTQYF.